These 5 T cell receptor beta chains were sequenced from one sample in a study of blood T cell repertoires in COVID-19. TCRdb keeps only in-frame clones here, not all; method: immunoSEQ multiplex PCR. The sample consists of under 95,000 clones, more than 75% of them appearing once. The sample consisted of peripheral blood. These receptors all come from a woman aged 80 or over with acute or convalescent COVID-19.

V and J are TRBV25-1 and TRBJ2-2; TRBD1 agrees at 7 bases. The germline V gene has CDR1 MGHDK and CDR2 SYGVNS. The CDR3 runs to 15 residues. V was pared by 6 bases and J by 6 bases, with 10 bases of the junction left unmatched. The CDR3 spells CASRETGIIPGELFF. The CDR3 DNA is TGTGCCAGCAGGGAGACAGGGATAATCCCCGGGGAGCTGTTTTTT.

This clone appeared once. The CDR3 region is CASSSDWTGLGYTF. CDR3 sequence (DNA): TGTGCCAGCAGCTCAGACTGGACAGGCCTTGGCTACACCTTC. This rearrangement joins TRBV6-5 to TRBJ1-2; 7 nucleotides line up with TRBD1. CDR3 length: 14 amino acids. The ends lost 6 bases at V and 7 bases at J; junction bases unmatched: 11. The germline V gene has CDR1 MNHEY and CDR2 SVGAGI.

V gene TRBV2 combines with J gene TRBJ2-2; the match to TRBD1 covers 7 bases. The V and J ends lost 8 bases and 6 bases, in that order; junction bases with no gene match: 9. CDR3 size: 14 residues. Germline lookup yields CDR1 SNHLY and CDR2 FYNNEI. CDR3 sequence: CASSWAGGAGELFF. Here the CDR3 DNA reads TGTGCCAGCTCATGGGCAGGGGGTGCCGGGGAGCTGTTTTTT.

The chain carries TRBV19 and TRBJ1-5, with TRBD1 matching 8 bases. V dropped 6 bases and J dropped 6; count of bases not matched to a gene: 4. The CDR3 contains 13 residues. The germline gives CDR1 LNHDA, CDR2 SQIVND (reference sequence). CDR3: CASSQGAGQPQHF. CDR3 nucleotides: TGTGCCAGTAGCCAGGGGGCAGGTCAGCCCCAGCATTTT.

The V gene is TRBV5-3, the J gene TRBJ1-6; 8 bases agree with TRBD1. TRBV5-3 is designated an ORF whose function remains uncertain. V lost 4 bases and J lost 5; bases outside the gene matches: 17. This CDR3 spans 19 amino acids. CDR3 nucleotide sequence: TGTGCCAGAAGCCCCAAAGCGGAGAGACAGGGGAGCCATAATTCACCCCTCCACTTT. It specifies CARSPKAERQGSHNSPLHF.